This T cell receptor beta chain was identified in a study of shared clonotypes between healthy human individuals. Overall study: Each donor's CD4 naive and CD4 memory cells filled three plates apiece, CD8 naive two, and CD8 memory one. Regarding the study as a whole: The sampled material consisted only of blood, and tissue repertoires are likely to differ. Sequencing depth was expected to affect clonotype sharing among donors. Clonotypes shared by all four donors outscored non-shared clonotypes in generation probability.

Naive CD8 cells comprised CD45RO-negative, CCR7-positively selected cells, excluding terminally differentiated effector memory CD45RA+ cells. Clones were sequenced by immunoSEQ multiplex PCR, and TCRdb holds only the in-frame ones, with some missing. Of about 700,000 clones in the sample, 90% to 95% are singletons; the top ten hold about 24%. As concerns this clone: Its antigen remains unknown.

Trimming took off 7 bases at V and 3 bases at J, with 10 bases between the two ends. The CDR3 contains 12 residues. Germline V gives CDR1 MGHDK, CDR2 SYGVNS. This sequence joins TRBV25-1 and TRBJ2-7, with D possibly matching TRBD1 (5 bases). The sequence derives from a young man in good health. Input material: naive CD8+ T cells sorted from blood. CDR3 sequence: CASTGIVYEQYF. DNA for the CDR3: TGTGCCAGCACAGGGATTGTCTACGAGCAGTACTTC.